These 22 T cell receptor beta chains were all obtained from the same sample, sequenced in a study of shared clonotypes between healthy human individuals. Only in-frame clones appear in the TCRdb table, and some are missing; sequencing was by immunoSEQ multiplex PCR. In the table there are roughly 2 million clones, 85% to 95% of which are singletons. Material for sequencing was naive CD4+ T cells sorted from blood. Subset specified: CD45RA+ positively selected. The receptors were sampled from a young man in good health.

The chain has TRBV18 and TRBJ1-2; D is unresolved. V lost 3 bases and J lost 3, with 11 bases in between. Germline V lookup: CDR1 KGHSH, CDR2 LQKENI. The CDR3 loop spans 14 amino acids. In DNA, the CDR3 is TGTGCCAGCTCACCGATCCCGACGGACTATGGCTACACCTTC. Translating it yields CASSPIPTDYGYTF.

The J gene is TRBJ2-3, the V gene TRBV5-5; 7 bases map to TRBD1. Trimming took 2 bases from V and 0 from J; bases not matched to a gene: 3. Germline V gene sequence: CDR1 SGHKS, CDR2 YYEKEE (reference sequence). The CDR3 consists of 15 residues. CDR3 DNA sequence: TGTGCCAGCAGCTTACGACAGGGTAGCACAGATACGCAGTATTTT. Its translation is CASSLRQGSTDTQYF.

The chain employs TRBV16 and TRBJ2-7; 7 positions agree with TRBD2. Trimming took 2 bases from V and 2 from J; bases not matched to a gene: 9. CDR3 length: 16 amino acids. Germline V CDR1 and CDR2: KGHSY, FQNENV. The DNA for the CDR3 is TGTGCCAGCAGCCAAAACCTCGGGGCGGGAGCCTACGAGCAGTACTTC. Protein: CASSQNLGAGAYEQYF.

V is TRBV10-2 and J is TRBJ1-2; no clear D. Trimming removed 3 bases from V and 2 bases from J, with 10 bases in between. Germline loops: CDR1 WSHSY, CDR2 SAAADI. CDR3 size: 14 residues. Here the CDR3 reads CASSERVYNYGYTF. The CDR3 DNA sequence: TGCGCCAGCAGTGAAAGGGTATACAACTATGGCTACACCTTC.

The V and J genes are TRBV5-1 and TRBJ2-1; TRBD2 matches at 11 bases. The CDR3 runs 16 residues. From germline, CDR1 is SGHRS and CDR2 YFSETQ. V shed 0 bases and J 8 bases; nucleotides not matched to a gene: 7. CDR3 in amino acids: CASSLVLAGGPDEQFF. CDR3 nucleotides: TGCGCCAGCAGCTTGGTGTTAGCGGGAGGGCCGGATGAGCAGTTCTTC.

The rearrangement joins TRBV11-2 to TRBJ2-2, with D possibly being TRBD1 or TRBD2 (5 bases each). Germline assignment: CDR1 SGHAT and CDR2 FQNNGV. V was cut by 7 bases and J by 4 bases, with 13 bases left in between. The CDR3 covers 14 residues. Here the CDR3 reads CASTYPGTTGELFF. The DNA of the CDR3 is TGTGCCAGCACCTATCCGGGGACCACCGGGGAGCTGTTTTTT.

The chain couples TRBV5-1 to TRBJ2-7, with 9 bases aligning to TRBD2. The germline gives CDR1 SGHRS, CDR2 YFSETQ. V lost 5 bases, J lost 6 bases, and 21 bases stayed unmatched. The CDR3 has 18 residues. The CDR3, as DNA: TGCGCCAGCAGTAGCGGGAGTCTAGCGGAGATATGGGGCCTCGAGCAGTACTTC. Protein product: CASSSGSLAEIWGLEQYF.

CDR3: CASSYGKGTGNTGELFF. In DNA, the CDR3 is TGTGCCAGCAGTTACGGAAAAGGGACAGGGAACACCGGGGAGCTGTTTTTT. The chain recombines TRBV6-8 with TRBJ2-2; 8 nucleotides line up with TRBD1. The CDR3 runs to 17 residues. The V gene end was trimmed by 2 bases and the J gene end by 1 base; junction bases not matched to a gene: 6. Looked up from germline, CDR1 is MNHGY and CDR2 is SAAAGT.

The chain is built from TRBV7-9 and TRBJ1-4, with D perhaps matching TRBD1 (5 bases). The CDR3 has 15 amino acids. The germline V gene encodes CDR1 SEHNR and CDR2 FQNEAQ (reference sequence). Trimming took off 1 base at V and 7 bases at J, with 13 bases between the two ends. CDR3 in amino acids: CASSLDGASSEKLFF. In DNA form, the CDR3 reads TGTGCCAGCAGCTTAGATGGGGCCTCTTCTGAAAAACTGTTTTTT. Filled out from reference TRBV7-9 and TRBJ1-4, the complete variable domain reads DTGVSQNPRHKITKRGQNVTFRCDPISEHNRLYWYRQTLGQGPEFLTYFQNEAQLEKSRLLSDRFSAERPKGSFSTLEIQRTEQGDSAMYLCASSLDGASSEKLFFGSGTQLSVL.

V gene TRBV18 combines with J gene TRBJ1-3; TRBD1 might be the D (5 bases). Germline V gives CDR1 KGHSH, CDR2 LQKENI. Trimming stripped 0 bases from V and 2 bases from J, with 8 bases between. This CDR3 spans 15 amino acids. For the CDR3, the DNA is TGTGCCAGCTCACCACCGGGCAGGGCTGGAAACACCATATATTTT. It specifies CASSPPGRAGNTIYF.

This clone was seen once. The J gene is TRBJ1-3, the V gene TRBV10-3, with 9 bases identical to TRBD1. J gave up 3 bases and V 6 bases, and 9 bases lay outside the gene matches. CDR1 is ENHRY and CDR2 is SYGVKD in the germline V gene. There are 16 residues in the CDR3. CDR3 in amino acids: CAIRSLQGASGNTIYF. Here the CDR3 DNA reads TGTGCCATCAGGTCTCTACAGGGGGCCAGTGGAAACACCATATATTTT.

The chain uses TRBV18 and TRBJ1-1; no clear D. V was clipped by 4 bases and J by 2 bases, with 8 bases between them. CDR1 and CDR2 (germline): KGHSH, LQKENI. The CDR3 totals 13 residues. As DNA, the CDR3 is TGTGCCAGCTCACTACATGCTAACACTGAAGCTTTCTTT. It codes for CASSLHANTEAFF.

This clone has just a few counts. In the same sample, other DNA sequences code for this CDR3. The chain links TRBV5-1 to TRBJ2-1, with 10 bases identical to TRBD1. V was clipped by 0 bases and J by 7 bases; unmatched bases: 1. The CDR3 spans 14 residues. From germline, CDR1 is SGHRS and CDR2 YFSETQ. This chain's CDR3 is CASSLGDRGNEQFF. The CDR3 DNA reads TGCGCCAGCAGCTTGGGGGACAGGGGAAATGAGCAGTTCTTC.

The chain employs TRBV6-1 and TRBJ2-7, with D hard to call. Trimming took off 7 bases at V and 2 bases at J, with 15 bases between the two ends. CDR1 is MNHNS, CDR2 SASEGT, per germline. This CDR3 contains 14 residues. CDR3 nucleotide sequence: TGTGCCAGCACCTCAGACCCTGGGCCCTACGAGCAGTACTTC. Translating gives CASTSDPGPYEQYF.

The rearrangement joins TRBV6-6 to TRBJ2-3; D possibly uses TRBD1 or TRBD2 (5 bases each). Germline V CDR1 and CDR2: MNHNY, SVGAGI (reference sequence). V was trimmed by 0 bases and J by 7 bases, leaving 11 bases between them. This CDR3 contains 14 residues. Here the CDR3 DNA reads TGTGCCAGCAGTTACTCGAGGGGTGAGAATACGCAGTATTTT. Protein sequence: CASSYSRGENTQYF.

V usage is TRBV5-1 and J usage is TRBJ2-5; 11 positions agree with TRBD1. The CDR3 covers 16 residues. The junction had 5 bases not matched to a gene; V was cut back by 0 bases and J by 4 bases. Looked up from germline, CDR1 is SGHRS and CDR2 is YFSETQ. The CDR3 sequence is CASSLGSGTGGETQYF. CDR3 bases: TGCGCCAGCAGCTTGGGTTCTGGGACAGGGGGAGAGACCCAGTACTTC. Full variable domain (remainder filled in from reference TRBV5-1 and TRBJ2-5): KAGVTQTPRYLIKTRGQQVTLSCSPISGHRSVSWYQQTPGQGLQFLFEYFSETQRNKGNFPGRFSGRQFSNSRSEMNVSTLELGDSALYLCASSLGSGTGGETQYFGPGTRLLVL.

CDR3 nucleotide sequence: TGTGCCAGCAGTTACTCCGACAGGGGCCAAGAGGAAGCTTTCTTT. Translated, it gives CASSYSDRGQEEAFF. This chain uses TRBV6-5 with TRBJ1-1, with TRBD1 matching 8 bases. The CDR3 runs to 15 residues. Germline V gives CDR1 MNHEY, CDR2 SVGAGI. V lost 0 bases to trimming and J lost 8 bases; unmatched junction nucleotides: 8.

Regarding this clone: This CDR3 is also generated by other DNA sequences in the sample. The J gene is TRBJ1-6, the V gene TRBV6-5, with TRBD1 identical over 9 bases. The V segment lost 0 bases and the J segment 9 bases; nucleotides outside the gene matches: 3. The CDR3 has 15 residues. Germline assignment: CDR1 MNHEY and CDR2 SVGAGI. The CDR3 sequence: CASSYSGQGGSPLHF. Written as DNA, the CDR3 is TGTGCCAGCAGTTACTCGGGACAGGGAGGTTCACCCCTCCACTTT.

The chain employs TRBV28 and TRBJ2-5; 10 positions match TRBD2. Per germline, CDR1 MDHEN and CDR2 SYDVKM. CDR3 length equals 15 residues. J was trimmed by 4 bases and V by 5 bases; bases with no gene match: 7. In DNA, the CDR3 is TGTGCCAGCAGTATCCAAGCGGGGGGGCTAGAGACCCAGTACTTC. It yields the protein CASSIQAGGLETQYF.

With respect to this clone: The junction departs from germline at one end; a sequencing error may be responsible. V usage is TRBV7-7 and J usage is TRBJ2-5; no clear D. The CDR3 sequence is 13 residues long. The germline gives CDR1 SSHAT, CDR2 FNYEAQ (reference sequence). In nucleotides, the CDR3 is TGTGCTAGCAGCGCAGAGTACCAAGAGACCCAGTACTTC. It translates to CASSAEYQETQYF.

The CDR3 DNA follows: TGTGCCAGCAGCTTAGATCGGACTAGCGGGAGAGGGACCTACAATGAGCAGTTCTTC. Its translation: CASSLDRTSGRGTYNEQFF. The rearrangement uses TRBV11-3 and TRBJ2-1; 13 positions match TRBD2. The V gene end was trimmed by 0 bases and the J gene end by 2 bases; junction bases not matched to a gene: 7. The germline CDR1 and CDR2 sequences are SGHNT and YENEEA. This CDR3 is 19 amino acids long. The complete variable domain, with remaining parts taken from reference TRBV11-3 and TRBJ2-1, reads EAGVVQSPRYKIIEKKQPVAFWCNPISGHNTLYWYLQNLGQGPELLIRYENEEAVDDSQLPKDRFSAERLKGVDSTLKIQPAELGDSAVYLCASSLDRTSGRGTYNEQFFGPGTRLTVL.

The chain joins TRBV6-1 to TRBJ1-1, with a possible D match to TRBD1 (5 bases). CDR1 MNHNS and CDR2 SASEGT come from the germline V gene. The CDR3 has 13 amino acids. V was cut by 7 bases and J by 2 bases, with 11 bases left in between. The CDR3 here is CASTDSQNTEAFF. CDR3 DNA sequence: TGTGCCAGCACTGACAGCCAAAACACTGAAGCTTTCTTT.